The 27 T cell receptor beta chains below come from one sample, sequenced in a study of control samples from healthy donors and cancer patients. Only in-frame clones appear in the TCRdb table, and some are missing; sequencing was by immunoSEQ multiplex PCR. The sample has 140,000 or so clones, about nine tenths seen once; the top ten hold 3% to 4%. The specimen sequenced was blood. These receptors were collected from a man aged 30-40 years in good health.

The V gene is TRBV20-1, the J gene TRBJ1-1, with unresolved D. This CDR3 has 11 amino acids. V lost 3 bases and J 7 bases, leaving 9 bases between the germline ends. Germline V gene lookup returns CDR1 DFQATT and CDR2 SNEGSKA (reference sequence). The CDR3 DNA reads TGCAGTGCTAGCCCCGTCGGTGAAGCTTTCTTT. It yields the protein CSASPVGEAFF.

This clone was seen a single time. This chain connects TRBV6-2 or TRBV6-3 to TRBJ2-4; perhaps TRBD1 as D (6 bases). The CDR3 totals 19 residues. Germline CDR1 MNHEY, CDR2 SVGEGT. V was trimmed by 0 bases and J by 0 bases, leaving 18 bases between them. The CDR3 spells CASSYSPGHTELAKNIQYF. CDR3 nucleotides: TGTGCCAGCAGTTACTCACCGGGACATACGGAACTAGCCAAAAACATTCAGTACTTC.

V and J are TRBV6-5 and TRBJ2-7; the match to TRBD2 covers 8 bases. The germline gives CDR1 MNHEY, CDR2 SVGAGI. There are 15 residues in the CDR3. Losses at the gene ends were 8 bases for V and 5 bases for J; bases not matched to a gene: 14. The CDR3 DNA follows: TGTGCCAGCGCTTGGGGTGTTGGGACTAGTCACGAGCAGTACTTC. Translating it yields CASAWGVGTSHEQYF.

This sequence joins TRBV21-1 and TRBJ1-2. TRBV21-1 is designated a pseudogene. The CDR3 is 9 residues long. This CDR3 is CAQRRGYTF. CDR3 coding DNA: TGTGCCCAGCGGCGGGGCTACACCTTC.

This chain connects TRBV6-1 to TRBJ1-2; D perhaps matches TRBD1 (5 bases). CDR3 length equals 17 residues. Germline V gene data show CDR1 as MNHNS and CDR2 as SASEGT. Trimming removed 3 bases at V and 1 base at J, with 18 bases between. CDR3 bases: TGTGCCAGCAGTGAGTCATCCGCGGGGCCCTTTAACTATGGCTACACCTTC. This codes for CASSESSAGPFNYGYTF.

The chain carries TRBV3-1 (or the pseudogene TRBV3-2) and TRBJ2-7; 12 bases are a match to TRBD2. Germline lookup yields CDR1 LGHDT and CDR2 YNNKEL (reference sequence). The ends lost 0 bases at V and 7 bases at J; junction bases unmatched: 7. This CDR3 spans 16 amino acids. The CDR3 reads CASSQDRTSGAGEQYF. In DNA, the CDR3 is TGTGCCAGCAGCCAAGATAGGACTAGCGGGGCGGGGGAGCAGTACTTC.

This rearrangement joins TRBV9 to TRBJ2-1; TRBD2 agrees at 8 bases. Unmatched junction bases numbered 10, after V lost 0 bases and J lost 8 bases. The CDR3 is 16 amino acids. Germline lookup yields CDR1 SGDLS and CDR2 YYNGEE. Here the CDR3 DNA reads TGTGCCAGCAGCGTAGATGGGGGACTAGAAGTCTATGAGCAGTTCTTC. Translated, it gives CASSVDGGLEVYEQFF.

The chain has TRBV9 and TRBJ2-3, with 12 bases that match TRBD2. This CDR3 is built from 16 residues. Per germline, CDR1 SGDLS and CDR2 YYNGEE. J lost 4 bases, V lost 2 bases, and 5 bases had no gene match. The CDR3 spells CASSVRTSGVPDTQYF. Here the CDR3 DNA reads TGTGCCAGCAGCGTTAGGACTAGCGGGGTACCAGATACGCAGTATTTT.

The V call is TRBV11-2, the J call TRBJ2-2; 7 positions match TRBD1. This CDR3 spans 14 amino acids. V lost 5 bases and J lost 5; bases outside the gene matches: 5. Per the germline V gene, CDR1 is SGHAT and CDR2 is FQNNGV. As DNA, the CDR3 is TGTGCCAGCAGCGCCGTGACAGGGACCGGGGAGCTGTTTTTT. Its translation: CASSAVTGTGELFF.

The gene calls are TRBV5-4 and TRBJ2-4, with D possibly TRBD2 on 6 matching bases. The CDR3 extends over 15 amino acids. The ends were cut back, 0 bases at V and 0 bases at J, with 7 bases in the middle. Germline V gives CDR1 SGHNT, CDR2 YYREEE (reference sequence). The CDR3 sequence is CASSLGGLAKNIQYF. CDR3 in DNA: TGTGCCAGCAGCTTGGGGGGACTAGCCAAAAACATTCAGTACTTC.

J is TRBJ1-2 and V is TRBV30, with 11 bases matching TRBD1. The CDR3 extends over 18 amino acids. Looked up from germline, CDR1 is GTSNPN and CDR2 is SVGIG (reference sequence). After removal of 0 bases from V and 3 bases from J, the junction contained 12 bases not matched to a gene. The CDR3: CAWSVMTSGQGAYYGYTF. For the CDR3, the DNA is TGTGCCTGGAGTGTAATGACGTCTGGACAGGGGGCCTACTATGGCTACACCTTC.

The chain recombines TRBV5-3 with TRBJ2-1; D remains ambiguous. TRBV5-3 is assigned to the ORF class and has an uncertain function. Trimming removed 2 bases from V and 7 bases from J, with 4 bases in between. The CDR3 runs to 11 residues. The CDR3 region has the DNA TGTGCCAGAAGCTTTGCTAATGAGCAGTTCTTC. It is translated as CARSFANEQFF.

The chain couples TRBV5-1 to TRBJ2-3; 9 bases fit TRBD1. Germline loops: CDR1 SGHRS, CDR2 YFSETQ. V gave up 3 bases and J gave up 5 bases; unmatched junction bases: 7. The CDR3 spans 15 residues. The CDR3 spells CASSSGQGGGDTQYF. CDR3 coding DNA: TGCGCCAGCAGCTCGGGACAGGGCGGAGGAGATACGCAGTATTTT. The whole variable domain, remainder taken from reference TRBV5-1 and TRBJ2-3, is KAGVTQTPRYLIKTRGQQVTLSCSPISGHRSVSWYQQTPGQGLQFLFEYFSETQRNKGNFPGRFSGRQFSNSRSEMNVSTLELGDSALYLCASSSGQGGGDTQYFGPGTRLTVL.

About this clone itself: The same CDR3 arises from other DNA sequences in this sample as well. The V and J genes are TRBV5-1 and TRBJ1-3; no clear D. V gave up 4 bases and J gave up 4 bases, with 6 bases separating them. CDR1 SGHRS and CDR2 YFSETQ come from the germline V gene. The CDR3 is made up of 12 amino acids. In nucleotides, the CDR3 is TGCGCCAGCAGCCTGGGGGGAAACACCATATATTTT. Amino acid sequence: CASSLGGNTIYF.

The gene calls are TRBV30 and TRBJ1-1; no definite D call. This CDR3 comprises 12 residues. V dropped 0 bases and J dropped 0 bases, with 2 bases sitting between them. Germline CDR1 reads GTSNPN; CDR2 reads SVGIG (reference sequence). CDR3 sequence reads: CAWSVLNTEAFF. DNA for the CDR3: TGTGCCTGGAGTGTACTGAACACTGAAGCTTTCTTT.

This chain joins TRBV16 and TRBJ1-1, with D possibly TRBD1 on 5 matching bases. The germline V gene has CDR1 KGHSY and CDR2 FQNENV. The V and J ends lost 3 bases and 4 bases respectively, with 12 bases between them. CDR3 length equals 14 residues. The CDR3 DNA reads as TGTGCCAGCAGCCACGACGTTAGGGGCACTGAAGCTTTCTTT. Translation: CASSHDVRGTEAFF. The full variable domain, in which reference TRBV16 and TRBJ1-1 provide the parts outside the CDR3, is GEEVAQTPKHLVRGEGQKAKLYCAPIKGHSYVFWYQQVLKNEFKFLISFQNENVFDETGMPKERFSAKCLPNSPCSLEIQATKLEDSAVYFCASSHDVRGTEAFFGQGTRLTVV.

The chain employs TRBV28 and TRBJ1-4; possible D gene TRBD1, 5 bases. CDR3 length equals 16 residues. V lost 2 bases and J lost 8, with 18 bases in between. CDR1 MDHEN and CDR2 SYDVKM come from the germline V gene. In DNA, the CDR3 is TGTGCCAGCAGTTTAAGGGCGACAGTGTTAGGGGAAAAACTGTTTTTT. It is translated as CASSLRATVLGEKLFF.

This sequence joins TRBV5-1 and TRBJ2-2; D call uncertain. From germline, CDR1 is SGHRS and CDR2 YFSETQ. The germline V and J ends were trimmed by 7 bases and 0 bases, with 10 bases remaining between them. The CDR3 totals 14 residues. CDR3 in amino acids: CASGRPANTGELFF. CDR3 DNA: TGCGCCAGCGGGCGCCCGGCGAACACCGGGGAGCTGTTTTTT.

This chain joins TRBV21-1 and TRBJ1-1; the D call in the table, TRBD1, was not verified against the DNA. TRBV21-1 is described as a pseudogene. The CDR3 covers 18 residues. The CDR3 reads CASSKAASDRGLNTEAFF. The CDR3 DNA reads TGTGCCAGCAGCAAAGCAGCCAGCGACAGGGGCCTGAACACTGAAGCTTTCTTT.

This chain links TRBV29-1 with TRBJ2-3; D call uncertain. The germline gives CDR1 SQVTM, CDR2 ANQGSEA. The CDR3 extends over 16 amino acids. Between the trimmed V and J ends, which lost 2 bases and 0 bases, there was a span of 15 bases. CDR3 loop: CSVEPTRQASTDTQYF. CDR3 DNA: TGCAGCGTTGAACCAACCCGACAAGCCAGCACAGATACGCAGTATTTT.

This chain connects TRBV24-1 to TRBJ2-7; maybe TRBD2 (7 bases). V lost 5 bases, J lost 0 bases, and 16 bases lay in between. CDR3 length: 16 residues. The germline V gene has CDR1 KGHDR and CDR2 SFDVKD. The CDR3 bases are TGTGCCACCAGTGCCCCGAGGGGGGGGAGCTCCTACGAGCAGTACTTC. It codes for CATSAPRGGSSYEQYF.

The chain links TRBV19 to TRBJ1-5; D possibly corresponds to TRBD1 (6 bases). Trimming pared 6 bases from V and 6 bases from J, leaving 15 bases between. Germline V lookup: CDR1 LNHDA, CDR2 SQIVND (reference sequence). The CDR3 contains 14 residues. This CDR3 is CASSRGQSSQPQHF. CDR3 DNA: TGTGCCAGTAGCCGTGGACAGTCTAGTCAGCCCCAGCATTTT.

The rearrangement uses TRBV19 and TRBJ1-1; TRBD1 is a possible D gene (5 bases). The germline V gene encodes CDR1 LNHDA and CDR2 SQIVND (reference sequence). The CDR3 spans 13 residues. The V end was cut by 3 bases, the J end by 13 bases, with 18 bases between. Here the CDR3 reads CASSMRGDREVFF. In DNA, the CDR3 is TGTGCCAGTAGTATGAGGGGTGACAGAGAGGTTTTCTTT.

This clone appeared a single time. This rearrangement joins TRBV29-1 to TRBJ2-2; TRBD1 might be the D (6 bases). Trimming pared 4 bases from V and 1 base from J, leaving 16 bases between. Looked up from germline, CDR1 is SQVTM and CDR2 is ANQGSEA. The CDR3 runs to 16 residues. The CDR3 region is CSVALLDRRNTGELFF. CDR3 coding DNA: TGCAGCGTTGCTCTCCTTGACAGGAGGAACACCGGGGAGCTGTTTTTT.

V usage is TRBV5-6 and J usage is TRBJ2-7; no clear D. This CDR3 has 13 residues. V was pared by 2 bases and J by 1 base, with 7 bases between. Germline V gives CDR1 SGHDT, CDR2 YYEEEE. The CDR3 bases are TGTGCCAGCAGCTTAGGAAGATCCTACGAGCAGTACTTC. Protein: CASSLGRSYEQYF.

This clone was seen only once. As DNA, the CDR3 is TGTGCCAGCAGTTTCACTAGCGGGGGAACAGATACGCAGTATTTT. Protein sequence: CASSFTSGGTDTQYF. V and J are TRBV6-4 and TRBJ2-3; TRBD2 agrees at 11 bases. Germline lookup yields CDR1 MRHNA and CDR2 SNTAGT. V dropped 5 bases and J dropped 3; count of bases not matched to a gene: 4. The CDR3 has 15 residues.

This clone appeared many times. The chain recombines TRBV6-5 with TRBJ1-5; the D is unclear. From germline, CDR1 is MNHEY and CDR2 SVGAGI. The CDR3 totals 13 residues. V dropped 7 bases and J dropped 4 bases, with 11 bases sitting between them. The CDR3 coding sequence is TGTGCCAGCACGGTCAGCCCAAATCAGCCCCAGCATTTT. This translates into CASTVSPNQPQHF.